The source of this T cell receptor (beta chain) is a study of cytomegalovirus exposure and HLA in healthy donors. V dropped 5 bases and J dropped 0 bases, with 14 bases sitting between them. The germline CDR1 and CDR2 sequences are SGHNT and YENEEA. This CDR3 comprises 17 residues. A multiplex PCR was run with 60 Vbeta primers and 13 Jbeta primers. Sequencing was performed with immunoSEQ multiplex PCR; in TCRdb, only in-frame clones are kept and a portion is missing. Of 160,000 or so clones listed, under 90% are singletons. The genes are TRBV11-3 and TRBJ2-6; possible D gene TRBD2, 5 bases. The sequence derives from a man between 18 and 29 years old in good health and CMV-seronegative. Sequences were obtained from PBMCs. As DNA, the CDR3 is TGTGCCAGCAGCCCCTCCGGCGGGTACTCTGGGGCCAACGTCCTGACTTTC. It translates to CASSPSGGYSGANVLTF.